The 11 T cell receptor beta chains below come from one sample, sequenced in a study of OX40 agonist ivuxolimab in advanced cancers. TCRdb keeps only in-frame clones here, not all; method: immunoSEQ multiplex PCR. The sample has approximately 65,000 clones; roughly 85% are singletons. This specimen was CD4+ or CD8+ T cells sorted from blood, taken in a trial of the OX40 agonist ivuxolimab. These receptors were obtained from an adult with an advanced solid tumor such as melanoma, head and neck, liver or kidney cancer.

V usage is TRBV6-1 and J usage is TRBJ1-5; tentatively, D is TRBD1 (5 bases). Trimming left V 3 bases short and J 4 bases short, with 16 bases between. This CDR3 region has 16 residues. CDR1 and CDR2 from the germline V gene are MNHNS and SASEGT. CDR3 sequence (DNA): TGTGCCAGCAGTGATGAGGGACTCCTGAAGAATCAGCCCCAGCATTTT. Amino acids: CASSDEGLLKNQPQHF.

This clone occurred a few times. The chain recombines TRBV27 with TRBJ1-5; the match to TRBD1 covers 11 bases. The junction had 5 bases not matched to a gene; V was cut back by 6 bases and J by 7 bases. The CDR3 contains 14 residues. CDR1 and CDR2 (germline): MNHEY, SMNVEV (reference sequence). As DNA, the CDR3 is TGTGCCAGCAGGGGACAGGGGGTCGGGCAGCCCCAGCATTTT. Amino acids: CASRGQGVGQPQHF.

The V and J genes are TRBV29-1 and TRBJ2-1; no reliable D call. The CDR3 consists of 12 residues. CDR1 is SQVTM, CDR2 ANQGSEA, per germline. The ends were cut back, 5 bases at V and 2 bases at J, with 7 bases in the middle. The CDR3, as DNA: TGCAGCGTTAAAAGCGCCTACAATGAGCAGTTCTTC. It translates to CSVKSAYNEQFF.

This chain joins TRBV10-3 and TRBJ2-7; 10 positions match TRBD1. CDR1 ENHRY and CDR2 SYGVKD come from the germline V gene. The CDR3 loop spans 15 amino acids. V dropped 5 bases and J dropped 2; count of bases not matched to a gene: 6. CDR3 nucleotides: TGTGCCATCAGTTCGGGACAGGGGTGGGCCTACGAGCAGTACTTC. Residues: CAISSGQGWAYEQYF.

The chain employs TRBV28 and TRBJ1-5; tentatively, D is TRBD1 (5 bases). V was pared by 6 bases and J by 3 bases, with 12 bases between. CDR3 size: 14 residues. CDR1 MDHEN and CDR2 SYDVKM come from the germline V gene. CDR3 residues: CASRSTVINQPQHF. The CDR3 coding sequence is TGTGCCAGCAGATCGACAGTGATCAATCAGCCCCAGCATTTT.

The chain links TRBV7-3 to TRBJ1-4; TRBD1 is a possible D gene (6 bases). The V end was cut by 5 bases, the J end by 8 bases, with 15 bases between. The CDR3 is 14 residues long. CDR1 and CDR2 (germline): SGHTA, FQGTGA. CDR3 nucleotides: TGTGCCAGCAGCCCCACAGGGAGGGGGGAAAAACTGTTTTTT. This translates into CASSPTGRGEKLFF.

The chain employs TRBV10-3 and TRBJ2-2; TRBD1 agrees at 9 bases. The V and J ends lost 6 bases and 4 bases, in that order; junction bases with no gene match: 15. There are 18 residues in the CDR3. CDR1 and CDR2 (germline): ENHRY, SYGVKD. The CDR3 reads CAISGAGGTGLGTGELFF. CDR3 bases: TGTGCCATCAGCGGAGCGGGCGGGACAGGGCTGGGCACCGGGGAGCTGTTTTTT.

V is TRBV10-3 and J is TRBJ1-5; D remains ambiguous. The ends were cut back, 9 bases at V and 4 bases at J, with 13 bases in the middle. From germline, CDR1 is ENHRY and CDR2 SYGVKD. There are 13 residues in the CDR3. The CDR3 is CAIREGGNQPQHF. Here the CDR3 DNA reads TGTGCCATTCGCGAGGGTGGAAATCAGCCCCAGCATTTT.

The chain combines TRBV25-1 with TRBJ1-1; no reliable D call. The CDR3 length is 13 residues. Germline CDR1 reads MGHDK; CDR2 reads SYGVNS. V was trimmed by 6 bases and J by 4 bases, leaving 12 bases between them. In DNA form, the CDR3 reads TGTGCCAGCAGGGAAGGGAGGACCACTGAAGCTTTCTTT. This codes for CASREGRTTEAFF.

The chain has TRBV5-6 and TRBJ2-3; either TRBD1 or TRBD2 may supply D (5 bases each). Between the trimmed V and J ends, which lost 4 bases and 0 bases, there was a span of 15 bases. This CDR3 has 16 amino acids. Germline V gives CDR1 SGHDT, CDR2 YYEEEE. CDR3 sequence (DNA): TGTGCCAGCAGCGCCACTATGGGACCTAGCACAGATACGCAGTATTTT. Translation gives CASSATMGPSTDTQYF.

The sample holds a few counts of this clone. CDR3 sequence reads: CASNPGVGKTQYF. The DNA of the CDR3 is TGTGCCAGCAACCCCGGGGTAGGAAAGACCCAGTACTTC. The chain recombines TRBV6-5 with TRBJ2-5; a possible D gene is TRBD2 (5 bases). Per germline, CDR1 MNHEY and CDR2 SVGAGI. The CDR3 loop spans 13 amino acids. Between the trimmed V and J ends, which lost 7 bases and 6 bases, there was a span of 15 bases.